A selection of T cell receptor beta chains follows, all from one sample in a study of T cells in Graves' hyperthyroidism and ophthalmopathy. TCRdb used MiXCR to reprocess the multiplex PCR reads, holding one entry per CDR3 protein. The sample yields around 200,000 distinct CDR3 sequences, about 15% seen once. The sequencing sample was made of blood. Every receptor here comes from a woman aged 50 to 60 with Graves' hyperthyroidism. Each CDR3 is given with its conserved first and last residue. A D gene is named only where the DNA matches it firmly. The listing skips clone size in some rows; elsewhere it reads once, few, many or a size class.

v_call	d_call	clone_size	cdr3_length	j_call	cdr3_aa	cdr3_nt
TRBV7-2	TRBD1	many	15	TRBJ1-5	CASSLRTGTNQPQHF	TGTGCCAGCAGCCTACGGACAGGGACAAATCAGCCCCAGCATTTT
TRBV20-1	NA	many	14	TRBJ1-2	CSARDLTGSGGYTF	TGCAGTGCTAGGGATCTAACAGGGAGCGGTGGCTACACCTTC
TRBV7-8	TRBD1	few	16	TRBJ2-5	CASSFSGTGFQETQYF	TGTGCCAGCAGCTTTTCCGGGACAGGGTTCCAAGAGACCCAGTACTTC
TRBV5-5	TRBD1	many	13	TRBJ2-4	CASSPRDRNIQYF	TGTGCCAGCAGCCCACGGGACAGAAACATTCAGTACTTC
TRBV7-9	NA	NA	12	TRBJ1-1	CASSHEMGAAFF	TGTGCCAGCAGCCACGAGATGGGGGCGGCTTTCTTT
TRBV3-1	NA	NA	13	TRBJ1-2	CASRHVNLLGYTF	TGTGCCAGCCGCCACGTTAATCTACTTGGCTACACCTTC
TRBV6-1	TRBD2	many	14	TRBJ2-1	CASSSSGGAGEQFF	TGTGCCAGCAGTTCTAGCGGGGGGGCCGGTGAGCAGTTCTTC
TRBV5-1	NA	many	12	TRBJ2-3	CASAEGADTQYF	TGCGCCAGCGCGGAGGGGGCAGATACGCAGTATTTT
TRBV7-9	TRBD1	many	15	TRBJ1-5	CASSRGTGRNQPQHF	TGTGCCAGCAGCCGCGGGACAGGGAGAAATCAGCCCCAGCATTTT
TRBV29-1	NA	many	13	TRBJ1-1	CSVRADLNTEAFF	TGCAGCGTTCGGGCGGACTTGAACACTGAAGCTTTCTTT
TRBV7-2	NA	many	13	TRBJ2-7	CASSLTTPNEQYF	TGTGCCAGCAGCCTGACGACCCCGAACGAGCAGTACTTC
TRBV19	NA	NA	14	TRBJ2-7	CASSILQGSYEQYF	TGTGCCAGTAGTATCCTGCAGGGATCCTACGAGCAGTACTTC
TRBV3-1	NA	NA	13	TRBJ1-1	CASSYGRGMLAFF	TGTGCCAGCAGCTACGGACGGGGTATGTTGGCTTTCTTT
TRBV19	TRBD1	many	13	TRBJ2-7	CASSTGQLYEQYF	TGTGCCAGTAGTACGGGACAGCTCTACGAGCAGTACTTC
TRBV6-2/TRBV6-3	NA	NA	14	TRBJ1-2	CASSYSQSNYGYTF	TGTGCCAGCAGTTACTCCCAGAGTAACTATGGCTACACCTTC
TRBV7-8	NA	many	15	TRBJ2-3	CASSLRTRGPDTQYF	TGTGCCAGCAGCTTAAGGACTAGGGGGCCAGATACGCAGTATTTT
TRBV4-1	NA	NA	15	TRBJ1-4	CASSQDPTLNEKLFF	TGCGCCAGCAGCCAAGATCCGACCTTAAATGAAAAACTGTTTTTT
TRBV6-2/TRBV6-3	TRBD2	NA	17	TRBJ2-1	CASSYSGTSGIYNEQFF	TGTGCCAGCAGTTACTCCGGGACTAGCGGGATCTACAATGAGCAGTTCTTC
TRBV4-1	NA	few	15	TRBJ1-5	CASSQGGRKNQPQHF	TGCGCCAGCAGCCAAGGAGGCAGGAAGAATCAGCCCCAGCATTTT
TRBV29-1	NA	many	15	TRBJ2-1	CSVEGVRGSHNEQFF	TGCAGCGTTGAAGGGGTTAGGGGGTCGCACAATGAGCAGTTCTTC
TRBV29-1	NA	many	13	TRBJ2-7	CSVDRQGTYEQYF	TGCAGCGTTGATAGGCAGGGGACCTACGAGCAGTACTTC
TRBV4-3	NA	many	13	TRBJ2-2	CASSGQDTGELFF	TGCGCCAGCAGCGGGCAGGACACCGGGGAGCTGTTTTTT
TRBV7-9	NA	many	14	TRBJ2-7	CASSSVPESYEQYF	TGTGCCAGCAGCTCCGTTCCGGAGAGCTACGAGCAGTACTTC
TRBV7-2	NA	many	13	TRBJ1-1	CASSLGFTGGAFF	TGTGCCAGCAGCTTAGGGTTTACAGGAGGGGCTTTCTTT
TRBV9	NA	many	13	TRBJ1-3	CASSPWTGNTIYF	TGTGCCAGCAGCCCATGGACAGGAAACACCATATATTTT
TRBV20-1	TRBD2	many	13	TRBJ2-5	CSAVLAGGETQYF	TGCAGTGCCGTACTAGCGGGGGGAGAGACCCAGTACTTC
TRBV12-3/TRBV12-4	NA	NA	13	TRBJ2-3	CASSFLGGDTQYF	TGTGCCAGCAGTTTCTTGGGCGGAGATACGCAGTATTTT
TRBV28	TRBD1	many	15	TRBJ1-5	CASSFAGTDNQPQHF	TGTGCCAGCAGTTTTGCCGGGACAGACAATCAGCCCCAGCATTTT
TRBV7-2	NA	NA	12	TRBJ1-2	CASSLTLYGYTF	TGTGCCAGCAGCTTAACACTCTATGGCTACACCTTC